This T cell receptor beta chain stems from a study of control samples from healthy donors and cancer patients (dated by TCRdb to about 2020). The receptor library was made with the immunoSEQ multiplex PCR assay. TCRdb provides this immuneACCESS table in a form limited to in-frame rearrangements. Some clones are lacking; in checked studies, under half of them reflect an unresolved V gene, and why the rest are absent is not known. The table for this sample lists roughly 41,000 clones; about 94% of them were counted only once. 20% to 30% of the sample rests with the top ten. The CDR3 spans 13 residues, from the cysteine through the phenylalanine. The sequence is cut down to CDR3 DNA, 39 bases in frame from base 1. V was cut back by 5 bases and J by 3 bases, leaving a gap of 11 bases between them. CDR1 and CDR2 were assigned from the germline V gene (reference sequence) as LNHDA and SQIVND. About this clone: No antigen is known for it. Base qualities are not at hand, and no much larger clone is one base apart.

Sequencing was carried out using blood. The TCR was taken from a man aged 55 to 69 in good health. Recombination linked TRBV19 to TRBJ2-7; the D element could tentatively be TRBD1 or TRBD2, as 5 bases agree for each. The DNA is as follows: TGTGCCAGTAGTCAGGGACGAGACTACGAGCAGTACTTC. Its amino acids are CASSQGRDYEQYF.